The next 19 T cell receptor beta chains were all read from a single sample in a study of blood T cell repertoires in COVID-19. Here immunoSEQ multiplex PCR was the method, and the copy in TCRdb shows in-frame clones only, minus some. The profile covers under 20,000 clones, with around 84% appearing a single time and around 17% taken by the ten largest. Sequencing was performed on peripheral blood. The source is a human donor with active COVID-19. The donor label of this sample is uncertain.

The rearrangement joins TRBV5-5 to TRBJ1-1, with a weak D call TRBD1 (5 bases). Trimming cost V 7 bases and J 0 bases, with 13 bases left between them. Looked up from germline, CDR1 is SGHKS and CDR2 is YYEKEE (reference sequence). CDR3 length: 14 amino acids. CDR3 nucleotide sequence: TGTGCCAGCTTGGGGGGTGTCCTGAACACTGAAGCTTTCTTT. Translating it yields CASLGGVLNTEAFF. Using reference TRBV5-5 and TRBJ1-1 for the parts outside the CDR3, the full variable domain is DAGVTQSPTHLIKTRGQQVTLRCSPISGHKSVSWYQQVLGQGPQFIFQYYEKEERGRGNFPDRFSARQFPNYSSELNVNALLLGDSALYLCASLGGVLNTEAFFGQGTRLTVV.

V and J are TRBV7-9 and TRBJ1-6, with D hard to call. The CDR3 runs 14 residues. Germline loops: CDR1 SEHNR, CDR2 FQNEAQ (reference sequence). Deletions cut 2 bases from V and 5 bases from J, with 7 bases between. CDR3 coding DNA: TGTGCCAGCAGCTTATTCCCCGATAATTCACCCCTCCACTTT. This encodes CASSLFPDNSPLHF.

In its sample, this clone was seen once. The J gene is TRBJ1-5, the V gene TRBV5-5; TRBD1 is a possible D gene (5 bases). The CDR3 spans 16 residues. Looked up from germline, CDR1 is SGHKS and CDR2 is YYEKEE (reference sequence). Deletions cut 0 bases from V and 4 bases from J, with 14 bases between. The CDR3 coding sequence is TGTGCCAGCAGCTTGGGATCCAGTGGGACTAATCAGCCCCAGCATTTT. This sequence encodes CASSLGSSGTNQPQHF.

The V gene is TRBV6-5, the J gene TRBJ1-5; D uncertain. V dropped 0 bases and J dropped 0 bases, with 6 bases sitting between them. The CDR3 is 15 residues long. The germline CDR1 and CDR2 sequences are MNHEY and SVGAGI. CDR3 sequence reads: CASSYSRDSNQPQHF. CDR3 nucleotides: TGTGCCAGCAGTTACTCACGAGATAGCAATCAGCCCCAGCATTTT.

The chain joins TRBV5-6 to TRBJ2-7; 8 nucleotides line up with TRBD1. Germline CDR1 reads SGHDT; CDR2 reads YYEEEE. CDR3 length: 17 amino acids. J gave up 2 bases and V 4 bases, and 14 bases lay outside the gene matches. The CDR3 sequence: CASSLSPYRDRTYEQYF. For the CDR3, the DNA is TGTGCCAGCAGCCTCTCTCCCTACCGGGACAGGACCTACGAGCAGTACTTC.

The J gene is TRBJ2-7, the V gene TRBV9; the match to TRBD2 covers 9 bases. The CDR3 has 15 residues. Germline V CDR1 and CDR2: SGDLS, YYNGEE. The V segment lost 4 bases and the J segment 3 bases; nucleotides outside the gene matches: 8. CDR3 coding DNA: TGTGCCAGCAGCACACGCGGGGGGGCAGACTACGAGCAGTACTTC. As protein: CASSTRGGADYEQYF.

The chain combines TRBV20-1 with TRBJ1-1, with 10 bases fitting TRBD1. V lost 3 bases, J lost 0 bases, and 7 bases stayed unmatched. Germline CDR1 is DFQATT and CDR2 is SNEGSKA (reference sequence). The length of the CDR3 is 16 residues. CDR3 DNA sequence: TGCAGTGCTAGTTCCCCGGGACAGGGGATGAACACTGAAGCTTTCTTT. Translated, it gives CSASSPGQGMNTEAFF.

In this sample, this clone turned up once. This chain uses TRBV2 with TRBJ1-6; D gene uncertain. V gave up 4 bases and J gave up 9 bases, with 13 bases separating them. Germline CDR1 SNHLY, CDR2 FYNNEI. The CDR3 covers 14 residues. As DNA, the CDR3 is TGTGCCAGCAGTGCCCGGGGAAATGGTTCACCCCTCCACTTT. Its translation is CASSARGNGSPLHF.

The CDR3 nucleotides read TGTGCCAGCAGCGTAGATGGAGGGACCAACACTGAAGCTTTCTTT. It translates to CASSVDGGTNTEAFF. The rearrangement uses TRBV9 and TRBJ1-1, with D possibly matching TRBD1 (5 bases). Trimming shortened V by 0 bases and J by 2 bases, and 11 bases separated the two germline ends. This CDR3 is built from 15 residues. CDR1 SGDLS and CDR2 YYNGEE come from the germline V gene.

The chain links TRBV5-8 to TRBJ1-3; no firm D call. The CDR3 extends over 14 amino acids. The V end lost 4 bases, the J end lost 0 bases, and 8 bases lay between the germline ends. Germline lookup yields CDR1 SGHTS and CDR2 YDEGEE. The CDR3 sequence is CASSLRVSGNTIYF. The CDR3 DNA is TGTGCCAGCAGCCTGAGGGTCTCTGGAAACACCATATATTTT.

The chain recombines TRBV6-6 with TRBJ2-5, with D uncertain. Looked up from germline, CDR1 is MNHNY and CDR2 is SVGAGI (reference sequence). The CDR3 totals 14 residues. The ends were cut back, 3 bases at V and 4 bases at J, with 12 bases in the middle. The CDR3 spells CASSYAEEIETQYF. The DNA for the CDR3 is TGTGCCAGCAGTTATGCCGAGGAGATAGAGACCCAGTACTTC.

The V call is TRBV3-1 (or the pseudogene TRBV3-2), the J call TRBJ2-5; the D gene is possibly TRBD1 (5 bases). CDR1 and CDR2 (germline): LGHDT, YNNKEL (reference sequence). The CDR3 runs to 12 residues. V was pared by 4 bases and J by 7 bases, with 10 bases between. As DNA, the CDR3 is TGTGCCAGCAGCCCGTCAACAGGGACCCAGTACTTC. Translation gives CASSPSTGTQYF.

The gene calls are TRBV5-1 and TRBJ1-2; 9 nucleotides agree with TRBD1. The CDR3 contains 16 residues. Trimming cost V 4 bases and J 6 bases; bases outside gene matches: 13. Germline-derived CDR1 and CDR2 are SGHRS and YFSETQ. DNA of the CDR3: TGCGCCAGCAGCCCAACCATGGGACAGGGTCATGATGGCTACACCTTC. Translated: CASSPTMGQGHDGYTF.

This sequence joins TRBV7-9 and TRBJ2-6; no clear D. Trimming shortened V by 1 base and J by 2 bases, and 9 bases separated the two germline ends. CDR1 is SEHNR and CDR2 is FQNEAQ in the germline V gene (reference sequence). The length of the CDR3 is 16 residues. The CDR3 reads CASSLVSSAGANVLTF. Written as DNA, the CDR3 is TGTGCCAGCAGCTTAGTGTCCAGCGCTGGGGCCAACGTCCTGACTTTC.

The chain uses TRBV6-5 and TRBJ2-2; D is perhaps TRBD1 (5 bases). Trimming shortened V by 7 bases and J by 6 bases, and 18 bases separated the two germline ends. The CDR3 runs to 15 residues. CDR1 is MNHEY and CDR2 is SVGAGI in the germline V gene. The CDR3 reads CASTYGAQVPGELFF. In nucleotides, the CDR3 is TGTGCCAGCACATATGGGGCCCAAGTGCCCGGGGAGCTGTTTTTT.

V usage is TRBV12-5 and J usage is TRBJ1-1; TRBD1 might be the D (6 bases). Trimming shortened V by 1 base and J by 11 bases, and 14 bases separated the two germline ends. Germline lookup yields CDR1 LGHNT and CDR2 FRNRAP. The CDR3 consists of 13 residues. CDR3 DNA sequence: TGTGCTAGTGGTTTGGCAACGACAGGTTTCGCTTTCTTT. This sequence encodes CASGLATTGFAFF.

This clone was counted only a few times. The chain employs TRBV11-2 and TRBJ2-3; D is uncertain. CDR3 length: 14 amino acids. Trimming stripped 8 bases from V and 2 bases from J, with 14 bases between. Germline V CDR1 and CDR2: SGHAT, FQNNGV. The CDR3 DNA is TGTGCCAGCTCTCGGTTCCTAATCACAGATACGCAGTATTTT. Translating gives CASSRFLITDTQYF.

The chain recombines TRBV29-1 with TRBJ2-6, with 12 positions matching TRBD2. Germline CDR1 is SQVTM and CDR2 is ANQGSEA. With 4 bases clipped from V and 4 bases from J, the junction kept 11 bases outside the gene matches. This CDR3 spans 18 amino acids. The CDR3 sequence is CSVGNRLAGGPGANVLTF. Written as DNA, the CDR3 is TGCAGCGTTGGAAACCGCCTAGCGGGGGGGCCGGGGGCCAACGTCCTGACTTTC.

The chain combines TRBV19 with TRBJ2-2; 7 bases fit TRBD1. The CDR3 extends over 14 amino acids. With V trimmed by 5 bases and J by 6 bases, 6 bases remained unmatched. Germline values: CDR1 LNHDA, CDR2 SQIVND (reference sequence). CDR3 DNA sequence: TGTGCCAGTAGTTTACAGGGGTCATCCGGGGAGCTGTTTTTT. It translates to CASSLQGSSGELFF.